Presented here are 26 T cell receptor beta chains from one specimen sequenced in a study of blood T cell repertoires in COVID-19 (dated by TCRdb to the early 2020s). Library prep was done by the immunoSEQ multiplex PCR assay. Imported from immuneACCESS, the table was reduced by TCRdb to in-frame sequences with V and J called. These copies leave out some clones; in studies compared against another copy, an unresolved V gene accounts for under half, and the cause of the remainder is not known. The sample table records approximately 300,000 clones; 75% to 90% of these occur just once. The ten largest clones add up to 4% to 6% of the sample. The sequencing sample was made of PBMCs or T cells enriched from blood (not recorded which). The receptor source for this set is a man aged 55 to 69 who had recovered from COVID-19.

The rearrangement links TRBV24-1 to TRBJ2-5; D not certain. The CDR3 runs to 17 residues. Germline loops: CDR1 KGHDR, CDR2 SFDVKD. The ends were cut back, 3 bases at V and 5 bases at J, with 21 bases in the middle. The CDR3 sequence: CATSDPYLGPIKETQYF. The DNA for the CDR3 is TGTGCCACCAGTGATCCCTACCTAGGCCCTATTAAGGAGACCCAGTACTTC.

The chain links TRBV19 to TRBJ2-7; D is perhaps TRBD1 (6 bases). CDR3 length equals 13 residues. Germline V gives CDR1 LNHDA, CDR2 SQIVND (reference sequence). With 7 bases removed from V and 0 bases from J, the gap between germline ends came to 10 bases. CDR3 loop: CASKRTDSYEQYF. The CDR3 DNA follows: TGTGCCAGTAAAAGGACAGACTCCTACGAGCAGTACTTC.

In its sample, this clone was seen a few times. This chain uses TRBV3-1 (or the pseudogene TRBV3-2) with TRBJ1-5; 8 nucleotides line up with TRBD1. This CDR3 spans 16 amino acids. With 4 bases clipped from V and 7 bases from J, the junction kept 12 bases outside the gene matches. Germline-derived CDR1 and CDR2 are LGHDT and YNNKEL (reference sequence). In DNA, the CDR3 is TGTGCCAGCAGCCTTGACAGGGGTAGGATGGGCCAGCCCCAGCATTTT. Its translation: CASSLDRGRMGQPQHF.

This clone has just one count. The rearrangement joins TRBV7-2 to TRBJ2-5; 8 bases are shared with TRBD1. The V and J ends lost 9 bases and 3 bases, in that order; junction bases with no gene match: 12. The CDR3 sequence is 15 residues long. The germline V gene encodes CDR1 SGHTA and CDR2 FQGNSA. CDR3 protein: CASTISGTGKETQYF. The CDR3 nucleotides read TGTGCCAGTACCATTTCCGGGACAGGAAAAGAGACCCAGTACTTC. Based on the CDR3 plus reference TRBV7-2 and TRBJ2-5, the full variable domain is GAGVSQSPSNKVTEKGKDVELRCDPISGHTALYWYRQSLGQGLEFLIYFQGNSAPDKSGLPSDRFSAERTGGSVSTLTIQRTQQEDSAVYLCASTISGTGKETQYFGPGTRLLVL.

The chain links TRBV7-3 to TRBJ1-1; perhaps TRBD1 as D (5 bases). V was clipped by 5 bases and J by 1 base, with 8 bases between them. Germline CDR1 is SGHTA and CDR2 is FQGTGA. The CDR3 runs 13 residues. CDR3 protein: CASSPGQNTEAFF. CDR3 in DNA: TGTGCCAGCAGCCCTGGACAGAACACTGAAGCTTTCTTT.

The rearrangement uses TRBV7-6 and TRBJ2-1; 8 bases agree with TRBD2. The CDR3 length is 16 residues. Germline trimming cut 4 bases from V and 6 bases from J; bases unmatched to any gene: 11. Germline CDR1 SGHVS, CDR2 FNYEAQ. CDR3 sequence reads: CASSSETGLVGNEQFF. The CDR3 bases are TGTGCCAGCAGCTCAGAAACGGGACTAGTCGGCAATGAGCAGTTCTTC.

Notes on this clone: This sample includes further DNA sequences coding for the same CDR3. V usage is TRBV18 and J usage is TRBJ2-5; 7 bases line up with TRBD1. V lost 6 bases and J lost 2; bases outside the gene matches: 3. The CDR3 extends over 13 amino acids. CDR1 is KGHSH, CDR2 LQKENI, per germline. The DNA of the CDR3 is TGTGCCAGCTCGCAGGGACAGCAAGAGACCCAGTACTTC. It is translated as CASSQGQQETQYF.

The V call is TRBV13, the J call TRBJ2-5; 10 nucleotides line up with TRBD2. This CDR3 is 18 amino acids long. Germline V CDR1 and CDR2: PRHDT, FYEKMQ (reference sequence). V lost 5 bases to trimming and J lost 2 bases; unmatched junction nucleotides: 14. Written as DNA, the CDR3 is TGTGCCAGCAGCCGCCTACTAGCGGGGTGGAGGGTTCAAGAGACCCAGTACTTC. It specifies CASSRLLAGWRVQETQYF.

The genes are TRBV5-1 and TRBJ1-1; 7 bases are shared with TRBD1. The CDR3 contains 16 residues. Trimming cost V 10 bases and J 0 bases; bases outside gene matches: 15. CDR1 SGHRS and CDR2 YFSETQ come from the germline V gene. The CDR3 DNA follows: TGCGCCGCCAAAAGGGATACGGGACAGCTGAACACTGAAGCTTTCTTT. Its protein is CAAKRDTGQLNTEAFF.

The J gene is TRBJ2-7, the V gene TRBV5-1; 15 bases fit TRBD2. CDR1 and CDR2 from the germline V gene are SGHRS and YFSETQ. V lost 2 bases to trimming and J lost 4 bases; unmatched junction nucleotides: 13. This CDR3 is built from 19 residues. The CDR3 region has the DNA TGCGCCAGCAGCTTTGGACTAGCGGGAGGGCCGGGGGAAAGGTACGAGCAGTACTTC. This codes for CASSFGLAGGPGERYEQYF.

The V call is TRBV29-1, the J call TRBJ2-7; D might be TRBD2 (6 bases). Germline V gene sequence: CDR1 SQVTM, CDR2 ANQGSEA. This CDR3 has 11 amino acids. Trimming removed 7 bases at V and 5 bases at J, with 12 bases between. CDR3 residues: CSGRVEHEQYF. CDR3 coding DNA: TGCAGCGGGAGGGTGGAGCACGAGCAGTACTTC.

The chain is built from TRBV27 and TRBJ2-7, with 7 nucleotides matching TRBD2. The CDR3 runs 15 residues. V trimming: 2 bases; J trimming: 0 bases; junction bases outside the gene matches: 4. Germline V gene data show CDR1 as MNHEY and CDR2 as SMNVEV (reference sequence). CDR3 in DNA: TGTGCCAGCAGTTTAGTGGGGGGGAGCTCCTACGAGCAGTACTTC. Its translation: CASSLVGGSSYEQYF.

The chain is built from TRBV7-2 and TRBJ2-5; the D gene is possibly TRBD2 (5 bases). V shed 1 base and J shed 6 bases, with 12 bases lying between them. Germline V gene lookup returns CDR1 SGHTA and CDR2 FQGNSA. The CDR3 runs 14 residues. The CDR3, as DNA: TGTGCCAGCAGCTTAGGTCTAGCCGGGAAGACCCAGTACTTC. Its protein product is CASSLGLAGKTQYF.

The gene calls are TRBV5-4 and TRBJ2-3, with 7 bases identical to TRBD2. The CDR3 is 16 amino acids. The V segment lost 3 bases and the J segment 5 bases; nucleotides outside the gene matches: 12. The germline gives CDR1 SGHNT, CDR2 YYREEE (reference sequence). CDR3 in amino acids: CASSSPSGENGDTQYF. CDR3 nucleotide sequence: TGTGCCAGCAGCTCCCCGAGCGGGGAGAACGGAGATACGCAGTATTTT.

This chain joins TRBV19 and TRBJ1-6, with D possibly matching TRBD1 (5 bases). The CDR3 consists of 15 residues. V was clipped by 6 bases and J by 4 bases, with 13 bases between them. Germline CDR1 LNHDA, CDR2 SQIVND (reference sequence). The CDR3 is CASRSDKGYNSPLHF. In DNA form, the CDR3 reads TGTGCCAGTAGGAGCGACAAGGGGTATAATTCACCCCTCCACTTT.

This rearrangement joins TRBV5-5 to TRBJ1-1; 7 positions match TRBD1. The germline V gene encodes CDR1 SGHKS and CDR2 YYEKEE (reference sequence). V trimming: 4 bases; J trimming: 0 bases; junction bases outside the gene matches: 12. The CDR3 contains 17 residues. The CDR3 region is CASSVQGVRVMNTEAFF. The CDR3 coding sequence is TGTGCCAGCAGCGTTCAGGGGGTTCGTGTAATGAACACTGAAGCTTTCTTT.

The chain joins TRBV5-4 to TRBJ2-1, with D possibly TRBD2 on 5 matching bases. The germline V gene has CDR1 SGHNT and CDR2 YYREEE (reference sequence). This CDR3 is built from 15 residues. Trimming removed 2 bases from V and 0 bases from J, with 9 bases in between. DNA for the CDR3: TGTGCCAGCAGCTTCCAAGGGAGCTCCTACAATGAGCAGTTCTTC. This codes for CASSFQGSSYNEQFF.

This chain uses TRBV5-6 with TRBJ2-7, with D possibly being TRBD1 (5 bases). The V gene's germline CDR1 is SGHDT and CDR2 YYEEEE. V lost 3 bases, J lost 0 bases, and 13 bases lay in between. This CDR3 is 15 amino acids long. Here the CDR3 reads CASSSGIPSSYEQYF. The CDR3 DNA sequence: TGTGCCAGCAGCTCAGGGATACCCAGCTCCTACGAGCAGTACTTC.

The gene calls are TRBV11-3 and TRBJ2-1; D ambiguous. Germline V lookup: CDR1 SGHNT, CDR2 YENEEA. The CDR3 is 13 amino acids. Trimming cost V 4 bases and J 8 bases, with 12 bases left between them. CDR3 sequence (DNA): TGTGCCAGCAGCTACTCTCGGAGTGATGAGCAGTTCTTC. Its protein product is CASSYSRSDEQFF.

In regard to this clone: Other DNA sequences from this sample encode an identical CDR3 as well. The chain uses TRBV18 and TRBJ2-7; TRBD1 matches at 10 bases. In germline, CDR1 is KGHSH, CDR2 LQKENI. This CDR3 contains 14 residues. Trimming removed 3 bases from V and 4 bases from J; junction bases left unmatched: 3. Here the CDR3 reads CASSPRDRGYEQYF. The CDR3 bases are TGTGCCAGCTCACCGCGGGACAGGGGATACGAGCAGTACTTC.

The chain's CDR3 is CASSFLGGSYNEQFF. The CDR3 coding sequence is TGTGCCAGCAGTTTCCTCGGAGGCTCCTACAATGAGCAGTTCTTC. The rearrangement joins TRBV27 to TRBJ2-1; TRBD2 might be the D (5 bases). The V gene's germline CDR1 is MNHEY and CDR2 SMNVEV (reference sequence). Deletions cut 3 bases from V and 0 bases from J, with 9 bases between. The CDR3 contains 15 residues.

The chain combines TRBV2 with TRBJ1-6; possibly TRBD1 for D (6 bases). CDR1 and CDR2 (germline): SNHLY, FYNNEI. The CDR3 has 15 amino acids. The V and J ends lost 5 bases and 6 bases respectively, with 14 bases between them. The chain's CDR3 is CASSSQGRSNSPLHF. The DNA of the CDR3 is TGTGCCAGCAGTTCCCAGGGGCGTAGTAATTCACCCCTCCACTTT.

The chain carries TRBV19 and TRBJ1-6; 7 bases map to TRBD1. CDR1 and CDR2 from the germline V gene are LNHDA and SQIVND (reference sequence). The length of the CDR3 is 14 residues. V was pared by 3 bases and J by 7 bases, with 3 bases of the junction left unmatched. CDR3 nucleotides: TGTGCCAGTAGTATGGGGACAGAGAATTCACCCCTCCACTTT. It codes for CASSMGTENSPLHF.

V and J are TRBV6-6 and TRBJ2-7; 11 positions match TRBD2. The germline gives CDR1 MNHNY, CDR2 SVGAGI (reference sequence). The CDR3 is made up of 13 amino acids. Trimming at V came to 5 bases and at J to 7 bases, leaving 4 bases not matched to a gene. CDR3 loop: CASSLRLAGEQYF. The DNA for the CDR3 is TGTGCCAGCAGTCTACGACTAGCGGGAGAGCAGTACTTC.

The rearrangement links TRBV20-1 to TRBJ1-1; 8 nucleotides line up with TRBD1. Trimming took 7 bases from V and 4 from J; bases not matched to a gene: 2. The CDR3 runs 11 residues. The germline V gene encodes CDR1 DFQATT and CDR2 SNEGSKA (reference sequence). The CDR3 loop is CSGDRSTEAFF. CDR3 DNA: TGCAGTGGGGACAGGAGCACTGAAGCTTTCTTT.

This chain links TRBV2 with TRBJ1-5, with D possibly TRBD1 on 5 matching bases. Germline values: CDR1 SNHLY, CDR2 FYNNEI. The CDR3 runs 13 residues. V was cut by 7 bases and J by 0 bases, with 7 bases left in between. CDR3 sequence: CASKQASNQPQHF. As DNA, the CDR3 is TGTGCCAGCAAACAGGCTAGCAATCAGCCCCAGCATTTT.